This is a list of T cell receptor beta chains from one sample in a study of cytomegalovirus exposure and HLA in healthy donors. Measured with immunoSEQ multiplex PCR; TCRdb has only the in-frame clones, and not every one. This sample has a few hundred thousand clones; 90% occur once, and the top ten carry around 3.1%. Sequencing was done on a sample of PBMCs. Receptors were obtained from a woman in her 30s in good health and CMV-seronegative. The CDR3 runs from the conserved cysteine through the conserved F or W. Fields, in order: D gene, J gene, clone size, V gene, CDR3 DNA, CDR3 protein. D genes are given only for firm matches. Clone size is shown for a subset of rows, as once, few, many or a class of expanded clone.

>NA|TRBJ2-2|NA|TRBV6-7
TGTGCCAGCAGTACCGGGACATGGATGGCCGGGGAGCTGTTTTTT
CASSTGTWMAGELFF
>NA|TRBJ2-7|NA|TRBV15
TGTGCCACCAGCAGAGAGACTCCGGGAGTGTACTACGAGCAGTACTTC
CATSRETPGVYYEQYF
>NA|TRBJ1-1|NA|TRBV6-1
TGTGCCAGCAGTGAAGCCCGGTTCACTGAAGCTTTCTTT
CASSEARFTEAFF
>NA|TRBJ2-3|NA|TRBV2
TGTGCCAGCAGTGACTTGGCAGATACGCAGTATTTT
CASSDLADTQYF
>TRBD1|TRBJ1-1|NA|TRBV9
TGTGCCAGCAGCGTAGGGGGCAGGGGGGTGAACACTGAAGCTTTCTTT
CASSVGGRGVNTEAFF
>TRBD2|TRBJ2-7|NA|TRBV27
TGTGCCAGCTCCATTAGCGGGAAATACGAGCAGTACTTC
CASSISGKYEQYF
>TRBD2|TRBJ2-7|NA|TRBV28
TGTGCCAGCAGTTCTCAACCGGGGGGACTAGCGGCCTACGAGCAGTACTTC
CASSSQPGGLAAYEQYF
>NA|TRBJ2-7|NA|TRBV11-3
TGTGCCAGCAGCTTGTATGAGACAGAGGGCTACGAGCAGTACTTC
CASSLYETEGYEQYF
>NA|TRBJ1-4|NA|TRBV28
TGTGCCAGCAGTTTAAGAGGGGGACTGTTTTTT
CASSLRGGLFF
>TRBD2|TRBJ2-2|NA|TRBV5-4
TGTGCCAGCAGTCCCGGTGGACTAGCGGGAGGGAGCGGGGAGCTGTTTTTT
CASSPGGLAGGSGELFF
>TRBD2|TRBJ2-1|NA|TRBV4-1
TGCGCCAGCAGATCCGGGACTAGTATTAATGAGCAGTTCTTC
CASRSGTSINEQFF
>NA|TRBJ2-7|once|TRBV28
TGTGCCAGCAGCCCGGTTAGGCAAGCCGGCGGTTCCACCTACGAGCAGTACTTC
CASSPVRQAGGSTYEQYF
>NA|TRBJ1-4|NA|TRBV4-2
TGTGCCAGCAATCCGGACCTCCTGGTAGGAACTAATGAAAAACTGTTTTTT
CASNPDLLVGTNEKLFF
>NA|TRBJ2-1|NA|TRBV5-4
TGTGCCAGCAGTCCCCGGGACGGCCTTGGAAATGAGCAGTTCTTC
CASSPRDGLGNEQFF
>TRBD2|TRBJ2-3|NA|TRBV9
TGTGCCAGCAGCGTCCTTGGCGGGAGGGCAGATACGCAGTATTTT
CASSVLGGRADTQYF
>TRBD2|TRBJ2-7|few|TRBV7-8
TGTGCCAGCAGCTTTAGCGGGGAAAGCTCCTACGAGCAGTACTTC
CASSFSGESSYEQYF
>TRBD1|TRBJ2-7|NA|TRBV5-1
TGCGCCAGCAGCTTGGATCTCCGGGGACAGGGGCCCTACGAGCAGTACTTC
CASSLDLRGQGPYEQYF
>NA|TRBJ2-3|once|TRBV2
TGTGCCAGACGGGACGGAACACGCACAGATACGCAGTATTTT
CARRDGTRTDTQYF
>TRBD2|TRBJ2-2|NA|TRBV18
TGTGCCAGCTCACCTCGGACTAGCTACACCGGGGAGCTGTTTTTT
CASSPRTSYTGELFF
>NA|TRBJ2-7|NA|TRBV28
TGTGCCAGCAGTTCACCCGGACCTACCTACGAGCAGTACTTC
CASSSPGPTYEQYF
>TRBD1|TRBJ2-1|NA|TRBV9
TGTGCCAGCAGCCCGTGGACAGGGGATCTATACAATGAGCAGTTCTTC
CASSPWTGDLYNEQFF
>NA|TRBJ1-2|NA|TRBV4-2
TGTGCCAGCAGCCAAGGGCAGGGCTATGGCTACACCTTC
CASSQGQGYGYTF
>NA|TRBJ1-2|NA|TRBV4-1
TGCGCCAGCAGCCAAGATCTTTTAACCAGTTATGGCTACACCTTC
CASSQDLLTSYGYTF
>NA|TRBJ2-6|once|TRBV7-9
TGTGCCAGCAGCTCCCATTCCTCACCGGGCGTTGGGGCCAACGTCCTGACTTTC
CASSSHSSPGVGANVLTF
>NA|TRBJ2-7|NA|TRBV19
TGTGCCACTTCCCGGGGGACAGACCCCTACGAGCAGTACTTC
CATSRGTDPYEQYF
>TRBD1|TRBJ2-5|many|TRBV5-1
TGCGCCAGCAGCTTGGCCGCGGGACAGGGGGCACAAGAGACCCAGTACTTC
CASSLAAGQGAQETQYF
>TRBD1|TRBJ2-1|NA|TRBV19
TGTGCCAGTAGTATGGCGGGGACAGGGGGCTACAATGAGCAGTTCTTC
CASSMAGTGGYNEQFF
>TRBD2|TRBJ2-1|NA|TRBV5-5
TGTGCCAGCAGCTTGGTCTTAGCGGGGGACAATGAGCAGTTCTTC
CASSLVLAGDNEQFF
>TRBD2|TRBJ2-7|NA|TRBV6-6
TGTGCCAGCTGCGGGAGCGGGCGGTACGAGCAGTACTTC
CASCGSGRYEQYF
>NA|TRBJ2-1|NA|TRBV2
TGTGCCAGCAGTGATGTAGCAAGCTCCTACAATGAGCAGTTCTTC
CASSDVASSYNEQFF
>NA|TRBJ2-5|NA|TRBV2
TGTGCCAGCAGTGAATGGGGCCTAACGTACCAAGAGACCCAGTACTTC
CASSEWGLTYQETQYF
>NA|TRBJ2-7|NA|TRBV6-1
TGTGCCAGCAGTTTATCTCCCGAGTTAAACGAGCAGTACTTC
CASSLSPELNEQYF
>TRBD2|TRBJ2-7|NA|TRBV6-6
TGTGCCAGCAGTTTAGCGGGGCCCGGGGGTGAGCAGTACTTC
CASSLAGPGGEQYF